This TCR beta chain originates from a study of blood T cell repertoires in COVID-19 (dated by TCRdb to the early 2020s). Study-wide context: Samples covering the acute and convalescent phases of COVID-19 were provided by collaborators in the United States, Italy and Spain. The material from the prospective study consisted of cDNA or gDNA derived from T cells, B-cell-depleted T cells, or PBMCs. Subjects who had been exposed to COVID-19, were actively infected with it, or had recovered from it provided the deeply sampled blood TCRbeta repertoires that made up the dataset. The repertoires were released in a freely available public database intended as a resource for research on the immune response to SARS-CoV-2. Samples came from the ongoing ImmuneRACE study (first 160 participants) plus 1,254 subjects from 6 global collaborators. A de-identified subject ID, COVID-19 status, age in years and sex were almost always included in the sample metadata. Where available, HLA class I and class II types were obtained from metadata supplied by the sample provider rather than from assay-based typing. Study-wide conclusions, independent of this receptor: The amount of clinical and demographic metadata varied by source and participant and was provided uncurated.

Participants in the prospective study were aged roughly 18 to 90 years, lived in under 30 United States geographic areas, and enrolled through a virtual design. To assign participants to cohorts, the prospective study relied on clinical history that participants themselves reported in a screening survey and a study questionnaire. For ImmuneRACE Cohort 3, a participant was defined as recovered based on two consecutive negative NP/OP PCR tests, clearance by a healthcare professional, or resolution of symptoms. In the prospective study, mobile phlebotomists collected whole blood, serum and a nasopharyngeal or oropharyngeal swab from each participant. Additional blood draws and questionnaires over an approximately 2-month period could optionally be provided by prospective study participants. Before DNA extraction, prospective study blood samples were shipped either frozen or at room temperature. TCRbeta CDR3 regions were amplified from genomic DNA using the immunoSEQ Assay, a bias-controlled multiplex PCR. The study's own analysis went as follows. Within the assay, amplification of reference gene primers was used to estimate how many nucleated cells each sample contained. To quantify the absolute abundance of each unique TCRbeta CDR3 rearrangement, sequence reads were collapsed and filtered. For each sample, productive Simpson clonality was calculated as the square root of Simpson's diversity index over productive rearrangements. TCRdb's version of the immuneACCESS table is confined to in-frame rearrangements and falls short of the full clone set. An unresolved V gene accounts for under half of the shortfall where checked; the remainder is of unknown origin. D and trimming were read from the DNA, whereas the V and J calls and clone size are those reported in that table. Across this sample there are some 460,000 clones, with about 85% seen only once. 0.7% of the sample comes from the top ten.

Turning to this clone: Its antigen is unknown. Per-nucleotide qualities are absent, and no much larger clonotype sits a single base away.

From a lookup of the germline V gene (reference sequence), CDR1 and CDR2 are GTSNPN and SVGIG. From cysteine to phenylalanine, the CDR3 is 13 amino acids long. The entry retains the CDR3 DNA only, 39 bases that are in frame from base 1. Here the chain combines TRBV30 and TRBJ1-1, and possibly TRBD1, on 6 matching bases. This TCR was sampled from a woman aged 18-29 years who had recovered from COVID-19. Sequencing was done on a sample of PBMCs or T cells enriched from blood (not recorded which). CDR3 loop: CASSQQGYTEAFF. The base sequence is TGTGCGTCGTCACAACAGGGATACACTGAAGCTTTCTTT.